This T cell receptor beta chain was identified in a study of patients and donors after allogeneic stem cell transplantation (dated by TCRdb to the early 2020s). Remarks on this clonotype: Its antigen is unknown. Nothing much larger sits one base from this clone, and base qualities are not available.

The CDR3, from cysteine to phenylalanine, totals 15 residues. Of the read, only the CDR3 DNA is kept; its 45 bases are in frame from base 1. The germline V gene specifies SGHDT as CDR1 and YYEEEE as CDR2. Compared with germline, V lacks 1 base and J lacks 4 bases; bases without a gene match: 3. Library generation was performed with RT-PCR. The reads were generated on a NextSeq 550. The public reads were reanalyzed by TCRdb: fastp trimming at Q25, MiXCR alignment, in-frame beta chains only. Entries that share a CDR3 protein sequence are merged under the most common genes and DNA. The table for this sample lists hundreds of thousands of distinct CDR3 sequences; 15% to 20% of them were counted only once. Clones ranked in the top ten supply 6% to 8% of the sample.

Sequenced input: blood, either unsorted or a sorted T cell fraction (not recorded which). The receptor was isolated from a human donor who was either an allogeneic HSCT recipient or a stem cell or donor lymphocyte infusion donor (not recorded which). It is not recorded whose cells these are; they may come from a transplant donor. The chain was built from TRBV5-6 and TRBJ2-7, with 12 bases matching TRBD1. CDR3 reads: CASSLWDRGQYEQYF. Here is the DNA: TGTGCCAGCAGCTTGTGGGACAGGGGGCAGTACGAGCAGTACTTC.